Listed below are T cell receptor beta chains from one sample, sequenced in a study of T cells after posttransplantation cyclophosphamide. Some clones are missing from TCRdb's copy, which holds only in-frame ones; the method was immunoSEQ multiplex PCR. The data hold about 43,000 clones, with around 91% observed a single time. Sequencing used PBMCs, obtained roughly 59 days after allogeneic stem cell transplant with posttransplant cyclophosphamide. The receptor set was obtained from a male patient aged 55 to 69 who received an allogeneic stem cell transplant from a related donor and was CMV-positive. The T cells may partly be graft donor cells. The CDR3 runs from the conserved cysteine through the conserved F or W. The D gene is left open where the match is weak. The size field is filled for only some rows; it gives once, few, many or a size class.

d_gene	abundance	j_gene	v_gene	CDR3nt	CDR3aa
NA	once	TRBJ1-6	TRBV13	TGTGCCAGCAGCTCCGACGGCAGGGGAAATTCACCCCTCCACTTT	CASSSDGRGNSPLHF
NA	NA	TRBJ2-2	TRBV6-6	TGTGCCAGCAGTTACTCGAGGGCGACCCCACCCGGGGAGCTGTTTTTT	CASSYSRATPPGELFF
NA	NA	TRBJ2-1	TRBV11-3	TGTGCCAGCAGCTTAGACAGCAATGAGCAGTTCTTC	CASSLDSNEQFF
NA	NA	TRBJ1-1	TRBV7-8	TGTGCCAGCAGCTTATATCCGGGGATGAACACTGAAGCTTTCTTT	CASSLYPGMNTEAFF
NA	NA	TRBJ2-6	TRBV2	TGTGCCAGCCAACTACCTGGGGCCAACGTCCTGACTTTC	CASQLPGANVLTF
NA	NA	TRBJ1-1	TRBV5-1	TGCGCCAGCAGCTTGGAGGGGCAGTTCAACACTGAAGCTTTCTTT	CASSLEGQFNTEAFF
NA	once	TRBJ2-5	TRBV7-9	TGTGCCAGCAGCTTATACGTGCAGGAGACCCAGTACTTC	CASSLYVQETQYF
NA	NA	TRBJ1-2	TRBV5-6	TGTGCCAGCAGCTTCCGGCAGGGCCGAACTTATGGCTACACCTTC	CASSFRQGRTYGYTF
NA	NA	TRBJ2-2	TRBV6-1	TGTGCCAGCGCCGAACAGTTTACCGGGGAGCTGTTTTTT	CASAEQFTGELFF
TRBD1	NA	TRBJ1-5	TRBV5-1	TGCGCCAGCAGCTTCGGACAGGGTGCGGGCCAGCCCCAGCATTTT	CASSFGQGAGQPQHF
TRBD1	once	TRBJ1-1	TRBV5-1	TGCGCCAGCAGCTTCACAGGGGATGGTACTGAAGCTTTCTTT	CASSFTGDGTEAFF
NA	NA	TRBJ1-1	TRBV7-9	TGTGCCAGCAGCCCCCCCTTGGGGGCTGACACTGAAGCTTTCTTT	CASSPPLGADTEAFF
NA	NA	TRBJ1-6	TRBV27	TGTGCCAGCAGTTTTGGACAGATACTTTCACCCCTCCACTTT	CASSFGQILSPLHF
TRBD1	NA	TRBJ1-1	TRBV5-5	TGTGCCAGCAGCTTCACAGGGGACACTGAAGCTTTCTTT	CASSFTGDTEAFF
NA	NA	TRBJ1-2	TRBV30	TGTGCCTGGAGCAGGGGTGACGTCGTCGGCTACACCTTC	CAWSRGDVVGYTF
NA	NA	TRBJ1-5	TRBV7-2	TGTGCCAGCAGCCGGGACCAGGGGAAACAGCCCCAGCATTTT	CASSRDQGKQPQHF
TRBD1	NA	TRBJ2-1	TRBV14	TGTGCCAGCAGCCGAGGCGTCGGGACAGGGGATTACAATGAGCAGTTCTTC	CASSRGVGTGDYNEQFF
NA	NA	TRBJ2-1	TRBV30	TGTGCCGTCTTAACTAGCTATGAGCAGTTCTTC	CAVLTSYEQFF